A single sample gave rise to the 27 T cell receptor beta chains below, sequenced in a study of Graves' ophthalmopathy and Graves' hyperthyroidism. Amplification of the TCR beta CDR3 regions used RNA transcripts (as template). Second-round multiplex PCR came after a first-round RT-PCR that employed HTBI primers. TCRdb re-called the multiplex PCR reads with MiXCR, one entry per CDR3 protein. The profile shows 300,000 to 450,000 distinct CDR3 sequences, about 18% of them singletons. The sequencing sample was made of peripheral blood. These receptors all stem from an adult woman with stable Graves' hyperthyroidism.

This chain joins TRBV12-3 or TRBV12-4 and TRBJ1-1; 9 bases fit TRBD1. The ends lost 5 bases at V and 6 bases at J; junction bases unmatched: 7. This CDR3 is built from 14 residues. In DNA form, the CDR3 reads TGTGCCAGCAGTAGCAACACAGGGGGCGCTGAAGCTTTCTTT. Translating it yields CASSSNTGGAEAFF.

The sample holds many counts of this clonotype. The V call is TRBV28, the J call TRBJ2-7; D is possibly TRBD1 or TRBD2 (5 bases each). Germline values: CDR1 MDHEN, CDR2 SYDVKM. CDR3 size: 16 residues. Trimming took 4 bases from V and 6 from J, leaving 22 bases between them. The CDR3 DNA sequence: TGTGCCAGCAGTTCAGTCTCCGGGACCCAATCCCGCGAGCAGTACTTC. Translation gives CASSSVSGTQSREQYF.

The chain couples TRBV2 to TRBJ2-1, with 14 bases lining up with TRBD2. The CDR3 spans 16 residues. CDR1 SNHLY and CDR2 FYNNEI come from the germline V gene. V shed 4 bases, J shed 8 bases, and the junction held 7 bases outside the gene matches. The CDR3 sequence is CASSAGTSGSRDEQFF. The CDR3 DNA follows: TGTGCCAGCAGTGCGGGGACTAGCGGGAGTCGGGATGAGCAGTTCTTC. The variable domain in full, completed from reference TRBV2 and TRBJ2-1, reads EPEVTQTPSHQVTQMGQEVILRCVPISNHLYFYWYRQILGQKVEFLVSFYNNEISEKSEIFDDQFSVERPDGSNFTLKIRSTKLEDSAMYFCASSAGTSGSRDEQFFGPGTRLTVL.

Note on this clonotype: A read error may explain this, as a much larger clone is one base away. The chain uses TRBV24-1 and TRBJ2-2, with a possible D match to TRBD2 (6 bases). The CDR3 is made up of 15 amino acids. In germline, CDR1 is KGHDR, CDR2 SFDVKD. Trimming shortened V by 9 bases and J by 0 bases, and 13 bases separated the two germline ends. CDR3 residues: CATGFGGSNTGELFF. CDR3 bases: TGTGCCACCGGCTTTGGGGGGTCGAACACCGGGGAGCTGTTTTTT.

This clonotype was seen many times. The chain employs TRBV28 and TRBJ1-1; no firm D call. Germline lookup yields CDR1 MDHEN and CDR2 SYDVKM. Deletions cut 3 bases from V and 8 bases from J, with 13 bases between. CDR3 length: 13 residues. The CDR3 nucleotides are TGTGCCAGCAGTTTCACCGGGAACCAGGAAGCTTTCTTT. Its translation: CASSFTGNQEAFF.

This clonotype was detected ten times or more. The V and J genes are TRBV27 and TRBJ1-2; D gene unclear. The CDR3 length is 14 residues. The ends were cut back, 6 bases at V and 4 bases at J, with 15 bases in the middle. Germline V gives CDR1 MNHEY, CDR2 SMNVEV (reference sequence). In nucleotides, the CDR3 is TGTGCCAGCAGCTCCTTGGGCAAAGGCTATGGCTACACCTTC. This encodes CASSSLGKGYGYTF.

This clonotype was found many times. The chain employs TRBV25-1 and TRBJ1-2, with D unclear. V gave up 0 bases and J gave up 8 bases, with 10 bases separating them. This CDR3 spans 13 amino acids. The germline gives CDR1 MGHDK, CDR2 SYGVNS. The CDR3 nucleotides are TGTGCCAGCAGTGAATATGATGTGGGAGGCTACACCTTC. This gives the protein CASSEYDVGGYTF.

This clonotype was seen at least ten times. The rearrangement joins TRBV6-5 to TRBJ2-7; TRBD2 might be the D (6 bases). Germline V CDR1 and CDR2: MNHEY, SVGAGI. The CDR3 contains 14 residues. Trimming took off 8 bases at V and 4 bases at J, with 18 bases between the two ends. Here the CDR3 reads CASRPQEGNYEQYF. The CDR3 coding sequence is TGTGCCAGCCGGCCACAGGAGGGAAATTACGAGCAGTACTTC.

This chain uses TRBV4-1 with TRBJ2-5, with TRBD2 matching 14 bases. Germline V lookup: CDR1 MGHRA, CDR2 YSYEKL. V shed 3 bases and J 0 bases; nucleotides not matched to a gene: 15. The CDR3 contains 21 residues. CDR3 sequence reads: CASSHPLGLAGDKGYQETQYF. The DNA of the CDR3 is TGCGCCAGCAGCCATCCTTTGGGACTAGCGGGAGATAAGGGGTACCAAGAGACCCAGTACTTC.

This clonotype was observed a few times. This chain connects TRBV29-1 to TRBJ1-1; weak D call: TRBD1 (5 bases). Trimming shortened V by 1 base and J by 3 bases, and 6 bases separated the two germline ends. The CDR3 is 12 amino acids. Germline CDR1 is SQVTM and CDR2 is ANQGSEA. The CDR3 loop is CSVEGGDTEAFF. Written as DNA, the CDR3 is TGCAGCGTTGAAGGGGGCGACACTGAAGCTTTCTTT.

Notes on this clonotype: The junction shows a germline mismatch at one end, possibly a read error. The chain employs TRBV4-1 and TRBJ1-2; D not resolved. Germline V gene lookup returns CDR1 MGHRA and CDR2 YSYEKL. The CDR3 spans 14 residues. The CDR3 here is CAISQDLVRYGYIF. The CDR3, as DNA: TGCGCCATCAGCCAAGATCTGGTCCGGTATGGCTACATCTTC.

This clonotype was observed at least ten times. The chain combines TRBV6-2 or TRBV6-3 with TRBJ1-1, with 8 bases identical to TRBD1. Looked up from germline, CDR1 is MNHEY and CDR2 is SVGEGT. Losses at the gene ends were 6 bases for V and 1 base for J; bases not matched to a gene: 7. CDR3 length: 15 residues. The CDR3 nucleotides read TGTGCCAGCAGACACGCCGGGACAGGGAACACTGAAGCTTTCTTT. Translation: CASRHAGTGNTEAFF.

In its sample, this clonotype was seen many times. The chain has TRBV15 and TRBJ2-7, with 10 bases identical to TRBD2. J lost 4 bases, V lost 2 bases, and 11 bases had no gene match. Per germline, CDR1 LNHNV and CDR2 YYDKDF (reference sequence). There are 17 residues in the CDR3. CDR3 loop: CATSRTNKAGGWYEQYF. Written as DNA, the CDR3 is TGTGCCACCAGCAGAACGAACAAAGCGGGAGGGTGGTACGAGCAGTACTTC.

The chain carries TRBV4-1 and TRBJ1-6; D perhaps matches TRBD1 (6 bases). The germline V and J ends were trimmed by 0 bases and 7 bases, with 16 bases remaining between them. The CDR3 contains 17 residues. CDR1 MGHRA and CDR2 YSYEKL come from the germline V gene. As DNA, the CDR3 is TGCGCCAGCAGCCAAGATTTTGCGGGGGCGCGGAATTCACCCCTCCACTTT. This codes for CASSQDFAGARNSPLHF.

In regard to this clonotype: With a much larger clone just one base away, this may be a read error. This chain connects TRBV13 to TRBJ2-7; perhaps D is TRBD1 or TRBD2 (5 bases each). The V end was cut by 5 bases, the J end by 6 bases, with 20 bases between. This CDR3 is built from 15 residues. CDR1 and CDR2 from the germline V gene are PRHDT and FYEKMQ (reference sequence). This CDR3 is CASSITGRAGGEQYF. CDR3 nucleotides: TGTGCCAGCAGCATCACCGGGCGGGCTGGGGGCGAGCAGTACTTC.

This chain joins TRBV2 and TRBJ1-6, with D unclear. CDR1 and CDR2 from the germline V gene are SNHLY and FYNNEI. The germline V and J ends were trimmed by 2 bases and 3 bases, with 20 bases remaining between them. The CDR3 consists of 19 residues. CDR3 protein: CASSESLWVDGFYNSPLHF. DNA for the CDR3: TGTGCCAGCAGTGAATCTCTCTGGGTTGATGGATTCTATAATTCACCCCTCCACTTT.

V and J are TRBV6-1 and TRBJ2-7, with 9 bases lining up with TRBD1. The CDR3 length is 13 residues. Germline CDR1 reads MNHNS; CDR2 reads SASEGT. The V and J ends lost 6 bases and 3 bases, in that order; junction bases with no gene match: 3. In DNA form, the CDR3 reads TGTGCCAGCAGGGGACAGGGAATCTACGAGCAGTACTTC. Translation: CASRGQGIYEQYF.

The J gene is TRBJ1-5, the V gene TRBV7-9, with D possibly being TRBD1 (5 bases). The CDR3 totals 13 residues. CDR1 SEHNR and CDR2 FQNEAQ come from the germline V gene (reference sequence). Trimming removed 1 base at V and 14 bases at J, with 15 bases between. CDR3 nucleotide sequence: TGTGCCAGCAGCTTAGATTGGGGGGACCCCGAGCATTTT. Translated, it gives CASSLDWGDPEHF.

This clonotype was found many times. CDR3 in DNA: TGTGCCAGCAGTTACTCGAACAGCCATGAGACCCAGTACTTC. This sequence encodes CASSYSNSHETQYF. The chain has TRBV6-5 and TRBJ2-5; no clear D. This CDR3 has 14 residues. The V and J ends lost 0 bases and 5 bases respectively, with 10 bases between them. Germline CDR1 and CDR2: MNHEY and SVGAGI.

The table lists this clonotype with a few counts. This may be a read error, as it is one base from a much larger clone. The V and J genes are TRBV20-1 and TRBJ2-7; D uncertain. Looked up from germline, CDR1 is DFQATT and CDR2 is SNEGSKA (reference sequence). The V gene lost 0 bases and the J gene lost 2 bases, with 11 bases spanning the gap. There are 14 residues in the CDR3. CDR3 in DNA: TGCAGTGCTAGAGAAGCAGCTCGCGCCTACGAGCAGTACTTC. Its translation: CSAREAARAYEQYF.

This clonotype occurred many times. The CDR3 DNA is TGTGCCAGTAAGGGAGTCGAACAGCCCCAGCATTTT. Translated, it gives CASKGVEQPQHF. This chain joins TRBV19 and TRBJ1-5; no clear D gene. Germline-derived CDR1 and CDR2 are LNHDA and SQIVND (reference sequence). CDR3 length: 12 amino acids. Between the trimmed V and J ends, which lost 7 bases and 7 bases, there was a span of 11 bases.

This clonotype was recorded many times. The chain is built from TRBV2 and TRBJ2-7, with D possibly being TRBD2 (5 bases). This CDR3 spans 15 amino acids. The V end lost 7 bases, the J end lost 1 base, and 17 bases lay between the germline ends. Germline lookup yields CDR1 SNHLY and CDR2 FYNNEI. The CDR3 nucleotides are TGTGCCAGCAATTCAGACGGGGTAGGATCCTACGAGCAGTACTTC. Amino acids: CASNSDGVGSYEQYF.

There are many counts of this clonotype. The rearrangement links TRBV6-5 to TRBJ2-5; D gene uncertain. V was trimmed by 7 bases and J by 1 base, leaving 13 bases between them. The CDR3 is 14 residues long. Germline CDR1 reads MNHEY; CDR2 reads SVGAGI. CDR3 loop: CASIRARSQETQYF. Here the CDR3 DNA reads TGTGCCAGCATCCGCGCGCGATCCCAAGAGACCCAGTACTTC.

This clonotype was seen ten or more times. The chain couples TRBV20-1 to TRBJ2-5, with 8 bases fitting TRBD2. Per the germline V gene, CDR1 is DFQATT and CDR2 is SNEGSKA (reference sequence). The V and J ends lost 3 bases and 5 bases, in that order; junction bases with no gene match: 8. This CDR3 comprises 14 residues. The CDR3 DNA reads TGCAGTGCTAGTTTTTCGGGAGGGGTGGAGACCCAGTACTTC. It translates to CSASFSGGVETQYF.

The chain recombines TRBV6-2 or TRBV6-3 with TRBJ2-1, with D maybe TRBD2 (5 bases). The CDR3 is 15 amino acids. V was shortened by 4 bases and J by 4 bases, with 14 bases between the two germline ends. Germline CDR1 and CDR2: MNHEY and SVGEGT. CDR3 region: CASSSERTWYNEQFF. Written as DNA, the CDR3 is TGTGCCAGCAGTTCGGAGCGGACCTGGTACAATGAGCAGTTCTTC.

In its sample, this clonotype was seen once. This chain connects TRBV6-1 to TRBJ2-7; tentatively, D is TRBD1 (8 bases). This CDR3 contains 16 residues. V lost 7 bases to trimming and J lost 4 bases, with 23 bases between them. Germline assignment: CDR1 MNHNS and CDR2 SASEGT. The chain's CDR3 is CASTPTGGGPTYEQYF. Written as DNA, the CDR3 is TGTGCCAGCACTCCAACAGGGGGGGGACCAACATACGAGCAGTACTTC.

In its sample, this clonotype was seen many times. The chain combines TRBV29-1 with TRBJ2-5; 11 positions match TRBD2. This CDR3 has 15 amino acids. The germline CDR1 and CDR2 sequences are SQVTM and ANQGSEA. The ends lost 5 bases at V and 5 bases at J; junction bases unmatched: 10. Here the CDR3 reads CSVKFSGRALETQYF. The CDR3 coding sequence is TGCAGCGTTAAATTTAGCGGGAGGGCCTTGGAGACCCAGTACTTC.